These T cell receptor beta chains were read from a single sample in a study of blood T cell repertoires in COVID-19. Assay: immunoSEQ multiplex PCR; the TCRdb copy retains only in-frame clones and omits some. The profile shows over 200,000 clones, roughly nine tenths of them singletons. The sample taken for sequencing was PBMCs or T cells enriched from blood (not recorded which). The source is a woman between 50 and 59 years old in a cohort exposed to, infected with or recovered from COVID-19 (not recorded which). CDR3s include the opening cysteine and the closing phenylalanine or tryptophan. A D gene is named only where the DNA matches it firmly. The size entry is marked missing in some rows and otherwise reads once, few, many or a size class.

clone size: once
V gene: TRBV11-3
D gene: -
J gene: TRBJ2-7
CDR3 DNA: TGTGCCAGCAGCTCGGGAACCGGACAGCCCGCCCCCGGCGAGCAGTACTTC
CDR3 protein: CASSSGTGQPAPGEQYF

clone size: -
V gene: TRBV19
D gene: -
J gene: TRBJ1-5
CDR3 DNA: TGTGCCAGTAGTATAGCTGGGGGCCGCTTAAACAATCAGCCCCAGCATTTT
CDR3 protein: CASSIAGGRLNNQPQHF

clone size: -
V gene: TRBV5-5
D gene: -
J gene: TRBJ1-3
CDR3 DNA: TGTGCCAGCAGCTTGGATGGCCCCTCTGGAAACACCATATATTTT
CDR3 protein: CASSLDGPSGNTIYF

clone size: -
V gene: TRBV7-3
D gene: -
J gene: TRBJ2-1
CDR3 DNA: TGTGCCAGCAGCTCCCAAGCGGTGGCTAATGAGCAGTTCTTC
CDR3 protein: CASSSQAVANEQFF

clone size: -
V gene: TRBV2
D gene: -
J gene: TRBJ1-4
CDR3 DNA: TGTGCCAGCAGGGGACAAGACGGTGAAAAACTGTTTTTT
CDR3 protein: CASRGQDGEKLFF

clone size: -
V gene: TRBV7-3
D gene: -
J gene: TRBJ1-2
CDR3 DNA: TGTGCCAGCAGCTCCCCCACTCTTGGCTACACCTTC
CDR3 protein: CASSSPTLGYTF

clone size: -
V gene: TRBV7-2
D gene: -
J gene: TRBJ2-5
CDR3 DNA: TGTGCCAGCAGCCCGTGGGAGTTGAGGGAAGAGACCCAGTACTTC
CDR3 protein: CASSPWELREETQYF

clone size: -
V gene: TRBV24-1
D gene: TRBD1
J gene: TRBJ2-5
CDR3 DNA: TGTGCCACCAGTGCCCCCGGGACAGGGAAAGGGGAGACCCAGTACTTC
CDR3 protein: CATSAPGTGKGETQYF

clone size: -
V gene: TRBV7-2
D gene: -
J gene: TRBJ1-3
CDR3 DNA: TGTGCCAGCAGCTCCCGACGGACTTCTGGAAACACCATATATTTT
CDR3 protein: CASSSRRTSGNTIYF

clone size: -
V gene: TRBV3-1/TRBV3-2
D gene: -
J gene: TRBJ1-1
CDR3 DNA: TGTGCCAGCAGCTTCACGCAGGGGAACACTGAAGCTTTCTTT
CDR3 protein: CASSFTQGNTEAFF

clone size: -
V gene: TRBV15
D gene: TRBD1
J gene: TRBJ2-7
CDR3 DNA: TGTGCCACCTCTAGGACAGGATCCTACGAGCAGTACTTC
CDR3 protein: CATSRTGSYEQYF

clone size: -
V gene: TRBV6-5
D gene: TRBD2
J gene: TRBJ2-1
CDR3 DNA: TGTGCCAGCAGTTACTCTGGGGGGGGTTACAATGAGCAGTTCTTC
CDR3 protein: CASSYSGGGYNEQFF

clone size: -
V gene: TRBV4-1
D gene: TRBD1
J gene: TRBJ1-5
CDR3 DNA: TGCGCCAGCAGCCTATGGACAGGGGGCCAAAATCAGCCCCAGCATTTT
CDR3 protein: CASSLWTGGQNQPQHF

clone size: once
V gene: TRBV7-6
D gene: TRBD2
J gene: TRBJ2-2
CDR3 DNA: TGTGCCAGCAGCCCCGTGGTCACTAGCGGGGGGACCGGGGAGCTGTTTTTT
CDR3 protein: CASSPVVTSGGTGELFF

clone size: -
V gene: TRBV27
D gene: -
J gene: TRBJ2-3
CDR3 DNA: TGTGCCAGCACCGATAGCTGGAGCACAGATACGCAGTATTTT
CDR3 protein: CASTDSWSTDTQYF

clone size: few
V gene: TRBV28
D gene: -
J gene: TRBJ1-2
CDR3 DNA: TGTGCCAGCAGTTTAGGGGGGGCGACTAACTATGGCTACACCTTC
CDR3 protein: CASSLGGATNYGYTF

clone size: once
V gene: TRBV7-3
D gene: TRBD1
J gene: TRBJ1-2
CDR3 DNA: TGTGCCAGCAGCATAGACGGGACAGGGTTTGGCTACACCTTC
CDR3 protein: CASSIDGTGFGYTF

clone size: -
V gene: TRBV11-3
D gene: -
J gene: TRBJ2-6
CDR3 DNA: TGTGCCAGCAGCTTAGGAACAGGGTCCTCTGGGGCCAACGTCCTGACTTTC
CDR3 protein: CASSLGTGSSGANVLTF

clone size: -
V gene: TRBV5-6
D gene: -
J gene: TRBJ2-1
CDR3 DNA: TGTGCCAGCAGCTTGGCACCGTGGCGGGGCCGCTCCTACAATGAGCAGTTCTTC
CDR3 protein: CASSLAPWRGRSYNEQFF

clone size: -
V gene: TRBV11-2
D gene: -
J gene: TRBJ1-3
CDR3 DNA: TGTGCCAGCAGCTTAGATGTTACTGGAAACACCATATATTTT
CDR3 protein: CASSLDVTGNTIYF

clone size: -
V gene: TRBV3-1/TRBV3-2
D gene: TRBD1
J gene: TRBJ1-2
CDR3 DNA: TGTGCCAGCAGCCATTCCTTTAAGGACAGGGGCGTTAACTATGGCTACACCTTC
CDR3 protein: CASSHSFKDRGVNYGYTF

clone size: -
V gene: TRBV5-1
D gene: TRBD1
J gene: TRBJ1-1
CDR3 DNA: TGCGCCAGCAGCTTGGAGGCAGGGGGGACTGAAGCTTTCTTT
CDR3 protein: CASSLEAGGTEAFF

clone size: -
V gene: TRBV4-3
D gene: TRBD1
J gene: TRBJ1-4
CDR3 DNA: TGCGCCAGCAGCCAAGATTATGGCAGGGGGCATGAAAAACTGTTTTTT
CDR3 protein: CASSQDYGRGHEKLFF

clone size: few
V gene: TRBV27
D gene: TRBD2
J gene: TRBJ2-5
CDR3 DNA: TGTGCCAGCGGTAGCCTAGCGGGGGTCGAGACCCAGTACTTC
CDR3 protein: CASGSLAGVETQYF

clone size: -
V gene: TRBV6-2/TRBV6-3
D gene: -
J gene: TRBJ1-2
CDR3 DNA: TGTGCCAGCAGCGTAACGGAGAACTATGGCTACACCTTC
CDR3 protein: CASSVTENYGYTF

clone size: -
V gene: TRBV7-2
D gene: -
J gene: TRBJ1-6
CDR3 DNA: TGTGCCAGCAGCTTAAGCGGAGGGCACTATAATTCACCCCTCCACTTT
CDR3 protein: CASSLSGGHYNSPLHF

clone size: few
V gene: TRBV21-1
D gene: -
J gene: TRBJ1-5
CDR3 DNA: TGTGCCAGCAGCACTGGACACCTCAATCAGCCCCAGCATTTT
CDR3 protein: CASSTGHLNQPQHF

clone size: -
V gene: TRBV7-2
D gene: TRBD1
J gene: TRBJ2-7
CDR3 DNA: TGTGCCAGCAGCCCAGGGGGCGCGACCTACGAGCAGTACTTC
CDR3 protein: CASSPGGATYEQYF

clone size: -
V gene: TRBV5-6
D gene: -
J gene: TRBJ2-2
CDR3 DNA: TGTGCCAGCAGCTTGAGGACAGCCACGCGAGCCACCGGGGAGCTGTTTTTT
CDR3 protein: CASSLRTATRATGELFF

clone size: few
V gene: TRBV10-2
D gene: -
J gene: TRBJ1-5
CDR3 DNA: TGCGCCAGCAGTGAGACCCAGTCAGGACAGCCCCAGCATTTT
CDR3 protein: CASSETQSGQPQHF

clone size: -
V gene: TRBV4-1
D gene: TRBD2
J gene: TRBJ2-5
CDR3 DNA: TGCGCCAGCAGCCAAGATGGAGGAGCGGGGGCCCTCAGAGTTGGGGAGACCCAGTACTTC
CDR3 protein: CASSQDGGAGALRVGETQYF

clone size: -
V gene: TRBV30
D gene: -
J gene: TRBJ2-7
CDR3 DNA: TGTGCCTGGACCCACTCCTACGAGCAGTACTTC
CDR3 protein: CAWTHSYEQYF

clone size: -
V gene: TRBV30
D gene: -
J gene: TRBJ1-2
CDR3 DNA: TGTGCCTGGAGTGTACATCGGACAGCCTATGGCTACACCTTC
CDR3 protein: CAWSVHRTAYGYTF

clone size: -
V gene: TRBV7-8
D gene: -
J gene: TRBJ1-1
CDR3 DNA: TGTGCCAGCAGCTTATACCAGGGGAGCCCTGAAGCTTTCTTT
CDR3 protein: CASSLYQGSPEAFF

clone size: -
V gene: TRBV7-2
D gene: TRBD1
J gene: TRBJ2-7
CDR3 DNA: TGTGCCAGCAACTTTGACAGGGAAAGAACCTACGAGCAGTACTTC
CDR3 protein: CASNFDRERTYEQYF

clone size: -
V gene: TRBV11-3
D gene: TRBD2
J gene: TRBJ2-5
CDR3 DNA: TGTGCCAGCAGCGGACTAGCGGGGGGTGAGACCCAGTACTTC
CDR3 protein: CASSGLAGGETQYF

clone size: once
V gene: TRBV5-6
D gene: -
J gene: TRBJ2-5
CDR3 DNA: TGTGCCAGCAGCTCTTGGGCAGGGGAGACCCAGTACTTC
CDR3 protein: CASSSWAGETQYF

clone size: -
V gene: TRBV4-1
D gene: TRBD1
J gene: TRBJ1-6
CDR3 DNA: TGCGCCAGCAGCCAACGCGGACAGGGGGCAGTTAATTCACCCCTCCACTTT
CDR3 protein: CASSQRGQGAVNSPLHF

clone size: -
V gene: TRBV27
D gene: -
J gene: TRBJ2-7
CDR3 DNA: TGTGCCAGCAGTTTACAACAGGGTGAGAGGTACGAGCAGTACTTC
CDR3 protein: CASSLQQGERYEQYF

clone size: -
V gene: TRBV12-3/TRBV12-4
D gene: -
J gene: TRBJ1-1
CDR3 DNA: TGTGCCAGCAGGGACAGCCTGAACACTGAAGCTTTCTTT
CDR3 protein: CASRDSLNTEAFF

clone size: few
V gene: TRBV5-4
D gene: TRBD1
J gene: TRBJ1-2
CDR3 DNA: TGTGCCAGCAGCCTTAGGGACAGCAATGGCTACACCTTC
CDR3 protein: CASSLRDSNGYTF

clone size: -
V gene: TRBV7-2
D gene: -
J gene: TRBJ1-4
CDR3 DNA: TGTGCCAGCAGTCCTTCAGGGGTGGGTAATGAAAAACTGTTTTTT
CDR3 protein: CASSPSGVGNEKLFF

clone size: -
V gene: TRBV4-1
D gene: -
J gene: TRBJ2-3
CDR3 DNA: TGCGCCAGCAGCTCCCGGGACACTTACACAGATACGCAGTATTTT
CDR3 protein: CASSSRDTYTDTQYF

clone size: -
V gene: TRBV29-1
D gene: -
J gene: TRBJ2-7
CDR3 DNA: TGCAGCGTTGCAGGTCCCGCGGGGGAGCAGTACTTC
CDR3 protein: CSVAGPAGEQYF

clone size: -
V gene: TRBV4-1
D gene: TRBD1
J gene: TRBJ2-7
CDR3 DNA: TGCGCCAGCAGCCCTCGGGACAGGGGCTGGCGCGAGCAGTACTTC
CDR3 protein: CASSPRDRGWREQYF

clone size: -
V gene: TRBV2
D gene: -
J gene: TRBJ2-6
CDR3 DNA: TGTGCCAGCAGTGAGGGCAGTACCGCTGGGGCCAACGTCCTGACTTTC
CDR3 protein: CASSEGSTAGANVLTF

clone size: -
V gene: TRBV5-5
D gene: -
J gene: TRBJ2-2
CDR3 DNA: TGTGCCAGCAGCCCTACTAGCTCACCGAACACCGGGGAGCTGTTTTTT
CDR3 protein: CASSPTSSPNTGELFF

clone size: -
V gene: TRBV4-3
D gene: TRBD1
J gene: TRBJ1-2
CDR3 DNA: TGCGCCAGCAGCCTACAAGGACAGGGTGTTGGCTACACCTTC
CDR3 protein: CASSLQGQGVGYTF

clone size: -
V gene: TRBV9
D gene: -
J gene: TRBJ2-5
CDR3 DNA: TGTGCCAGCAGCGTTCAGGGGTCGGAGACCCAGTACTTC
CDR3 protein: CASSVQGSETQYF

clone size: -
V gene: TRBV7-2
D gene: TRBD2
J gene: TRBJ2-1
CDR3 DNA: TGTGCCAGCAGCCCGGGACTAGCGTACTCCTACAATGAGCAGTTCTTC
CDR3 protein: CASSPGLAYSYNEQFF

clone size: -
V gene: TRBV7-6
D gene: -
J gene: TRBJ2-1
CDR3 DNA: TGTGCCAGCTACGGAGCAGGGGCTAATGAGCAGTTCTTC
CDR3 protein: CASYGAGANEQFF